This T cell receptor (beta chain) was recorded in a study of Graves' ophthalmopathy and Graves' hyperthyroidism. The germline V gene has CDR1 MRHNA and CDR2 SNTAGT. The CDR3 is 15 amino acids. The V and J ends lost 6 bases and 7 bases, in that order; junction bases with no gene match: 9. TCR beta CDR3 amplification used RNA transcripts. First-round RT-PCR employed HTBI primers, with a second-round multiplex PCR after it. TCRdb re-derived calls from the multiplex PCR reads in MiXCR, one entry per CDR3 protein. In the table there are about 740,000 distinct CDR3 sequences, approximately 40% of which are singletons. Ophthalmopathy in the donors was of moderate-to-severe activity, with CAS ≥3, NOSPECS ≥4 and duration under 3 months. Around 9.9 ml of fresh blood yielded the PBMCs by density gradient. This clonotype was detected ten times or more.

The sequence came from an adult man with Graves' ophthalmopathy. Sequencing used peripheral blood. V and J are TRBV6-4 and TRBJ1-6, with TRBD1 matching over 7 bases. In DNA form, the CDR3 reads TGTGCCAGCAGGGTCACAGGGGTGGGAAATTCACCCCTCCACTTT. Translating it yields CASRVTGVGNSPLHF.